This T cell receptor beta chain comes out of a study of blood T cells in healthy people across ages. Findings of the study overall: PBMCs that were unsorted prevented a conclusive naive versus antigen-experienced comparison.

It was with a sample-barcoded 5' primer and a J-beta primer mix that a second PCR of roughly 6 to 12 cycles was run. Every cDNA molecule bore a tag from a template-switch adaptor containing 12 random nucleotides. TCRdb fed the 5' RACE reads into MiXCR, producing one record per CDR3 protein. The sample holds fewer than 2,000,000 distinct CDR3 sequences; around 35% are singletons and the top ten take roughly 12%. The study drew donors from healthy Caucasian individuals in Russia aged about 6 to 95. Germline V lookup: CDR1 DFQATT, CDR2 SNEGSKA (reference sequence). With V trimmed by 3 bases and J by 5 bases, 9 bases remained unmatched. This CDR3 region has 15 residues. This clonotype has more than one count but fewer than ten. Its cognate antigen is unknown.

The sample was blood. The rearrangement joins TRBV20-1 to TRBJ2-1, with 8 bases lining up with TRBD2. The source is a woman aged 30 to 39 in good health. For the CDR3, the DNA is TGCAGTGCTAGTCACGGGACTAGGAGGGACAATGAGCAGTTCTTC. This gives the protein CSASHGTRRDNEQFF.